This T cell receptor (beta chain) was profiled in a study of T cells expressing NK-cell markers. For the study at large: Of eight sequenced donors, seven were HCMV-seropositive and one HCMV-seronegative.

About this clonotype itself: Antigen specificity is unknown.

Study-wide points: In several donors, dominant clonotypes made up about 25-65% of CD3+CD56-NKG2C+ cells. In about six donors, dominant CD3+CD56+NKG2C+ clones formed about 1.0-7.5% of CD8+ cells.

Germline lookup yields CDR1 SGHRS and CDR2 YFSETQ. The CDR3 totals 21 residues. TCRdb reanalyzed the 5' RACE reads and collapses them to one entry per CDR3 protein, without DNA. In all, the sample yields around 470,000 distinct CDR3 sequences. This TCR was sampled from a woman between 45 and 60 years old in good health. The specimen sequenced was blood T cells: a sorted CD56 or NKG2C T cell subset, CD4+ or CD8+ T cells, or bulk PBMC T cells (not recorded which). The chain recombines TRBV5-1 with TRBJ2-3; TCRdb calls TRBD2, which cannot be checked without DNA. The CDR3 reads CASSLRPRGLAGQMGADTQYF. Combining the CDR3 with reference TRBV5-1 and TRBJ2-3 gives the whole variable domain KAGVTQTPRYLIKTRGQQVTLSCSPISGHRSVSWYQQTPGQGLQFLFEYFSETQRNKGNFPGRFSGRQFSNSRSEMNVSTLELGDSALYLCASSLRPRGLAGQMGADTQYFGPGTRLTVL.